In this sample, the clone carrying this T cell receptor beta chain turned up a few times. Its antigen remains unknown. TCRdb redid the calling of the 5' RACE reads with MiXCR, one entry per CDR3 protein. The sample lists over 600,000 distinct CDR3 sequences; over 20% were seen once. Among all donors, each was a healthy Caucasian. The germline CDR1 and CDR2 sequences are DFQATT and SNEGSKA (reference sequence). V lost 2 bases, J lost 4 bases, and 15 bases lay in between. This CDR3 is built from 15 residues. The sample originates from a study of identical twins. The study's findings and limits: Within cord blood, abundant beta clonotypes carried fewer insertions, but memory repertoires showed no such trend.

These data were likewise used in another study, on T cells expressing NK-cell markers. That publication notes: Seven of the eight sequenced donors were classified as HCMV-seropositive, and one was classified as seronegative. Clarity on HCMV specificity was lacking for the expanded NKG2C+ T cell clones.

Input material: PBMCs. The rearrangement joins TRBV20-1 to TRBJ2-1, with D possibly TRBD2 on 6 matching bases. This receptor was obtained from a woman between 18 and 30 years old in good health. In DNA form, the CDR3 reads TGCAGTGCTAGAACCCTAGCGCGAGATTACAATGAGCAGTTCTTC. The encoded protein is CSARTLARDYNEQFF.